A selection of T cell receptor beta chains follows, all from one sample in a study of cytomegalovirus exposure and HLA in healthy donors. Some clones are missing from TCRdb's copy, which holds only in-frame ones; the method was immunoSEQ multiplex PCR. The sample has 180,000 or so clones; 82% are singletons. Material for sequencing was PBMCs. Every receptor here comes from a man aged 35 to 55 in good health and CMV-seronegative. Both conserved end residues are part of each CDR3. Each record gives: V gene, clone size, J gene, D gene, CDR3 protein, CDR3 DNA. A D gene is named only where the DNA matches it firmly. Size values are once, few and many counts, or a class for expanded clones, and some rows have none.

v_gene: TRBV5-1; abundance: -; j_gene: TRBJ2-5; d_gene: TRBD1; CDR3aa: CASSGTGGQETQYF; CDR3nt: TGCGCCAGCAGCGGAACAGGGGGCCAGGAGACCCAGTACTTC
v_gene: TRBV5-5; abundance: -; j_gene: TRBJ1-4; d_gene: TRBD1; CDR3aa: CASSLRDRSEKLFF; CDR3nt: TGTGCCAGCAGCCTACGGGACAGAAGTGAAAAACTGTTTTTT
v_gene: TRBV9; abundance: -; j_gene: TRBJ2-1; d_gene: TRBD2; CDR3aa: CASSPRLAQDNEQFF; CDR3nt: TGTGCCAGCAGCCCTAGACTAGCGCAAGACAATGAGCAGTTCTTC
v_gene: TRBV10-3; abundance: -; j_gene: TRBJ2-1; d_gene: -; CDR3aa: CAISGRGDNEQFF; CDR3nt: TGTGCCATTTCCGGGCGGGGAGACAATGAGCAGTTCTTC
v_gene: TRBV19; abundance: -; j_gene: TRBJ2-1; d_gene: -; CDR3aa: CASSMGAQYNEQFF; CDR3nt: TGTGCCAGTAGTATGGGGGCTCAATACAATGAGCAGTTCTTC
v_gene: TRBV7-2; abundance: -; j_gene: TRBJ2-1; d_gene: -; CDR3aa: CASSIGEQGAQFF; CDR3nt: TGTGCCAGCAGCATAGGGGAACAGGGCGCGCAGTTCTTC
v_gene: TRBV7-3; abundance: -; j_gene: TRBJ2-2; d_gene: TRBD1; CDR3aa: CASSFRSGQGVPGELFF; CDR3nt: TGTGCCAGCAGCTTTAGATCGGGACAGGGGGTCCCCGGGGAGCTGTTTTTT
v_gene: TRBV4-3; abundance: -; j_gene: TRBJ1-2; d_gene: TRBD1; CDR3aa: CASSQSFTGTGGFSYGYTF; CDR3nt: TGCGCCAGCAGCCAGAGCTTCACCGGGACAGGGGGATTTTCTTATGGCTACACCTTC
v_gene: TRBV5-6; abundance: once; j_gene: TRBJ1-5; d_gene: -; CDR3aa: CASSLRQAWEQPQHF; CDR3nt: TGTGCCAGCAGCCTGCGACAGGCTTGGGAGCAGCCCCAGCATTTT
v_gene: TRBV6-5; abundance: -; j_gene: TRBJ1-4; d_gene: -; CDR3aa: CASRKSGNGKLFF; CDR3nt: TGTGCCAGCCGGAAGTCCGGGAATGGAAAACTGTTTTTT
v_gene: TRBV7-2; abundance: -; j_gene: TRBJ1-2; d_gene: TRBD1; CDR3aa: CASSARDRRGYTF; CDR3nt: TGTGCCAGCAGCGCCCGGGACAGACGTGGCTACACCTTC
v_gene: TRBV27; abundance: -; j_gene: TRBJ1-1; d_gene: TRBD1; CDR3aa: CASSSVHAGGVNTEAFF; CDR3nt: TGTGCCAGCAGTTCAGTTCATGCAGGGGGTGTAAACACTGAAGCTTTCTTT
v_gene: TRBV7-2; abundance: -; j_gene: TRBJ2-7; d_gene: TRBD2; CDR3aa: CASSFLAGGPSAQYF; CDR3nt: TGTGCCAGCAGCTTCCTAGCGGGGGGGCCCTCGGCGCAGTACTTC
v_gene: TRBV6-1; abundance: -; j_gene: TRBJ1-1; d_gene: TRBD1; CDR3aa: CASSERQGTEAFF; CDR3nt: TGTGCCAGCAGTGAGAGACAGGGCACTGAAGCTTTCTTT
v_gene: TRBV6-6; abundance: -; j_gene: TRBJ2-7; d_gene: TRBD2; CDR3aa: CASSYVAGSYEQYF; CDR3nt: TGTGCCAGCAGTTATGTAGCGGGGTCCTACGAGCAGTACTTC
v_gene: TRBV18; abundance: -; j_gene: TRBJ2-2; d_gene: -; CDR3aa: CASSLQTALNTGELFF; CDR3nt: TGTGCCAGCTCACTGCAGACAGCTTTGAACACCGGGGAGCTGTTTTTT
v_gene: TRBV5-5; abundance: -; j_gene: TRBJ2-7; d_gene: TRBD2; CDR3aa: CASSLVGGTSGLLGREQYF; CDR3nt: TGTGCCAGCAGCTTGGTAGGCGGGACTAGCGGGCTCCTGGGTCGGGAGCAGTACTTC
v_gene: TRBV7-2; abundance: -; j_gene: TRBJ2-7; d_gene: TRBD1; CDR3aa: CASSPRQGNFEQYF; CDR3nt: TGTGCCAGCAGCCCCCGACAGGGAAACTTCGAGCAGTACTTC
v_gene: TRBV5-4; abundance: -; j_gene: TRBJ2-1; d_gene: TRBD1; CDR3aa: CASSFLQGHNEQFF; CDR3nt: TGTGCCAGCAGCTTTTTACAGGGGCACAATGAGCAGTTCTTC
v_gene: TRBV7-2; abundance: -; j_gene: TRBJ2-7; d_gene: TRBD2; CDR3aa: CASSSQGLAGDPYEQYF; CDR3nt: TGTGCCAGCAGCTCTCAGGGACTAGCGGGAGACCCCTACGAGCAGTACTTC
v_gene: TRBV2; abundance: -; j_gene: TRBJ2-7; d_gene: TRBD2; CDR3aa: CASSVASGTYEQYF; CDR3nt: TGTGCCAGCAGTGTCGCTAGCGGAACCTACGAGCAGTACTTC
v_gene: TRBV9; abundance: -; j_gene: TRBJ2-3; d_gene: TRBD2; CDR3aa: CASSGSGGGTDTQYF; CDR3nt: TGTGCCAGCAGTGGCTCGGGGGGTGGCACAGATACGCAGTATTTT
v_gene: TRBV5-8; abundance: -; j_gene: TRBJ1-2; d_gene: -; CDR3aa: CASSLAGGTGGYTF; CDR3nt: TGTGCCAGCAGCTTGGCCGGAGGGACGGGTGGCTACACCTTC
v_gene: TRBV5-4; abundance: -; j_gene: TRBJ2-1; d_gene: TRBD2; CDR3aa: CASSRRLAGYNEQFF; CDR3nt: TGTGCCAGCAGCCGCAGACTAGCGGGTTACAATGAGCAGTTCTTC
v_gene: TRBV18; abundance: once; j_gene: TRBJ1-4; d_gene: -; CDR3aa: CASSPARTNEKLFF; CDR3nt: TGTGCCAGCTCACCGGCGAGGACTAATGAAAAACTGTTTTTT
v_gene: TRBV5-5; abundance: -; j_gene: TRBJ2-3; d_gene: -; CDR3aa: CASIQGITDTQYF; CDR3nt: TGTGCCAGCATCCAGGGAATCACAGATACGCAGTATTTT
v_gene: TRBV7-3; abundance: once; j_gene: TRBJ2-2; d_gene: TRBD1; CDR3aa: CASSPKTGTGAGELFF; CDR3nt: TGTGCCAGCAGCCCCAAAACCGGGACAGGGGCCGGGGAGCTGTTTTTT
v_gene: TRBV7-8; abundance: -; j_gene: TRBJ2-5; d_gene: TRBD2; CDR3aa: CASSWLAGAQETQYF; CDR3nt: TGTGCCAGCAGCTGGCTAGCGGGGGCCCAAGAGACCCAGTACTTC
v_gene: TRBV5-1; abundance: -; j_gene: TRBJ2-3; d_gene: TRBD2; CDR3aa: CASSLDQRGGADTQYF; CDR3nt: TGCGCCAGCAGCTTGGACCAGCGGGGGGGGGCAGATACGCAGTATTTT
v_gene: TRBV7-3; abundance: -; j_gene: TRBJ2-3; d_gene: TRBD2; CDR3aa: CASSLAPMTSGTDTQYF; CDR3nt: TGTGCCAGCAGCTTAGCCCCTATGACTAGCGGAACAGATACGCAGTATTTT
v_gene: TRBV30; abundance: -; j_gene: TRBJ2-1; d_gene: -; CDR3aa: CAWSDSNEQFF; CDR3nt: TGTGCCTGGAGTGACAGCAATGAGCAGTTCTTC
v_gene: TRBV6-5; abundance: -; j_gene: TRBJ1-1; d_gene: -; CDR3aa: CASSYGNLNTEAFF; CDR3nt: TGTGCCAGCAGTTACGGCAATCTGAACACTGAAGCTTTCTTT
v_gene: TRBV28; abundance: once; j_gene: TRBJ1-5; d_gene: -; CDR3aa: CASSLSGFSNQPQHF; CDR3nt: TGTGCCAGCAGTTTGTCAGGGTTTAGCAATCAGCCCCAGCATTTT
v_gene: TRBV7-7; abundance: -; j_gene: TRBJ2-1; d_gene: TRBD2; CDR3aa: CASSFGLAGSYNEQFF; CDR3nt: TGTGCTAGCAGCTTTGGACTAGCGGGTTCCTACAATGAGCAGTTCTTC
v_gene: TRBV4-3; abundance: -; j_gene: TRBJ2-5; d_gene: TRBD2; CDR3aa: CASSQERLAGGPWETQYF; CDR3nt: TGCGCCAGCAGCCAAGAGAGGCTAGCGGGAGGGCCATGGGAGACCCAGTACTTC
v_gene: TRBV7-3; abundance: -; j_gene: TRBJ2-7; d_gene: -; CDR3aa: CASSPQGGNPYEQYF; CDR3nt: TGTGCCAGCAGCCCGCAAGGAGGGAACCCCTACGAGCAGTACTTC
v_gene: TRBV11-3; abundance: -; j_gene: TRBJ1-2; d_gene: -; CDR3aa: CASSLNRVMGYTF; CDR3nt: TGTGCCAGCAGCTTGAACAGGGTGATGGGCTACACCTTC
v_gene: TRBV5-1; abundance: few; j_gene: TRBJ2-7; d_gene: TRBD2; CDR3aa: CASSLSGLANEQYF; CDR3nt: TGCGCCAGCAGCTTGTCGGGACTAGCGAACGAGCAGTACTTC
v_gene: TRBV5-4; abundance: few; j_gene: TRBJ1-2; d_gene: -; CDR3aa: CASSAGSDYGYTF; CDR3nt: TGTGCCAGCAGCGCCGGGTCGGACTATGGCTACACCTTC
v_gene: TRBV25-1; abundance: -; j_gene: TRBJ1-4; d_gene: -; CDR3aa: CASSETASGRFFF; CDR3nt: TGTGCCAGCAGTGAAACGGCGAGCGGTCGGTTTTTTTTT
v_gene: TRBV5-8; abundance: -; j_gene: TRBJ2-1; d_gene: TRBD2; CDR3aa: CASSFRGGLFEQFF; CDR3nt: TGTGCCAGCAGCTTTCGGGGGGGCCTTTTTGAGCAGTTCTTC
v_gene: TRBV7-2; abundance: -; j_gene: TRBJ2-7; d_gene: -; CDR3aa: CASSSETGTYEQYF; CDR3nt: TGTGCCAGCAGCTCGGAGACAGGTACCTACGAGCAGTACTTC
v_gene: TRBV15; abundance: once; j_gene: TRBJ2-7; d_gene: -; CDR3aa: CATSRARQGGYEQYF; CDR3nt: TGTGCCACCAGCAGAGCCCGACAGGGAGGCTACGAGCAGTACTTC
v_gene: TRBV5-6; abundance: -; j_gene: TRBJ1-4; d_gene: TRBD1; CDR3aa: CASRLTGDTTNEKLFF; CDR3nt: TGTGCCAGCAGGCTAACAGGGGACACAACTAATGAAAAACTGTTTTTT
v_gene: TRBV4-3; abundance: once; j_gene: TRBJ1-5; d_gene: TRBD1; CDR3aa: CASSQGGQNQPQHF; CDR3nt: TGCGCCAGCAGCCAGGGGGGACAGAATCAGCCCCAGCATTTT
v_gene: TRBV7-2; abundance: -; j_gene: TRBJ2-1; d_gene: TRBD2; CDR3aa: CASSSQAGGGRSYNEQFF; CDR3nt: TGTGCCAGCAGCTCTCAAGCGGGGGGAGGGCGCTCCTACAATGAGCAGTTCTTC
v_gene: TRBV6-5; abundance: few; j_gene: TRBJ2-7; d_gene: -; CDR3aa: CASSYDLGSGQKQYF; CDR3nt: TGTGCCAGCAGTTATGATCTCGGGTCTGGACAGAAGCAGTACTTC
v_gene: TRBV4-2; abundance: -; j_gene: TRBJ2-4; d_gene: TRBD1; CDR3aa: CASSQEGQGAIDIQYF; CDR3nt: TGTGCCAGCAGCCAGGAAGGACAGGGGGCGATAGACATTCAGTACTTC
v_gene: TRBV5-6; abundance: -; j_gene: TRBJ1-1; d_gene: -; CDR3aa: CASSLAGGVNTEAFF; CDR3nt: TGTGCCAGCAGCTTGGCCGGGGGTGTGAACACTGAAGCTTTCTTT
v_gene: TRBV28; abundance: once; j_gene: TRBJ1-3; d_gene: TRBD1; CDR3aa: CASSRDRGGNTIYF; CDR3nt: TGTGCCAGCAGTCGCGACAGGGGTGGAAACACCATATATTTT
v_gene: TRBV5-4; abundance: -; j_gene: TRBJ2-2; d_gene: TRBD2; CDR3aa: CASSSRLAGNTGELFF; CDR3nt: TGTGCCAGCAGCTCGCGACTAGCGGGGAACACCGGGGAGCTGTTTTTT
v_gene: TRBV7-8; abundance: -; j_gene: TRBJ1-4; d_gene: TRBD1; CDR3aa: CASSQQGKANEKLFF; CDR3nt: TGTGCCAGCAGCCAACAGGGGAAGGCTAATGAAAAACTGTTTTTT
v_gene: TRBV6-6; abundance: few; j_gene: TRBJ2-6; d_gene: -; CDR3aa: CASSSQGSGANVLTF; CDR3nt: TGTGCCAGCAGCTCCCAGGGTTCTGGGGCCAACGTCCTGACTTTC
v_gene: TRBV28; abundance: -; j_gene: TRBJ2-5; d_gene: TRBD2; CDR3aa: CASSGAGAGGQETQYF; CDR3nt: TGTGCCAGCAGTGGGGCGGGAGCGGGGGGACAAGAGACCCAGTACTTC
v_gene: TRBV6-1; abundance: -; j_gene: TRBJ1-3; d_gene: -; CDR3aa: CASSEPKRRGNTIYF; CDR3nt: TGTGCCAGCAGTGAACCCAAGAGGAGGGGAAACACCATATATTTT
v_gene: TRBV6-5; abundance: few; j_gene: TRBJ2-7; d_gene: -; CDR3aa: CASSPTAGQVYEQYF; CDR3nt: TGTGCCAGCAGTCCAACAGCGGGACAGGTCTACGAGCAGTACTTC
v_gene: TRBV28; abundance: -; j_gene: TRBJ1-1; d_gene: TRBD1; CDR3aa: CASSQGAGEAFF; CDR3nt: TGTGCCAGCAGTCAGGGGGCGGGTGAAGCTTTCTTT
v_gene: TRBV9; abundance: -; j_gene: TRBJ1-1; d_gene: -; CDR3aa: CASSVDRGDTTEAFF; CDR3nt: TGTGCCAGCAGCGTAGATAGGGGTGACACCACTGAAGCTTTCTTT
v_gene: TRBV7-6; abundance: -; j_gene: TRBJ2-1; d_gene: TRBD2; CDR3aa: CASSLAPPRSGNEQFF; CDR3nt: TGTGCCAGCAGCTTAGCCCCTCCCCGTAGCGGGAATGAGCAGTTCTTC
v_gene: TRBV9; abundance: -; j_gene: TRBJ2-2; d_gene: -; CDR3aa: CASSTQQETNTGELFF; CDR3nt: TGTGCCAGCAGCACCCAACAGGAGACTAACACCGGGGAGCTGTTTTTT